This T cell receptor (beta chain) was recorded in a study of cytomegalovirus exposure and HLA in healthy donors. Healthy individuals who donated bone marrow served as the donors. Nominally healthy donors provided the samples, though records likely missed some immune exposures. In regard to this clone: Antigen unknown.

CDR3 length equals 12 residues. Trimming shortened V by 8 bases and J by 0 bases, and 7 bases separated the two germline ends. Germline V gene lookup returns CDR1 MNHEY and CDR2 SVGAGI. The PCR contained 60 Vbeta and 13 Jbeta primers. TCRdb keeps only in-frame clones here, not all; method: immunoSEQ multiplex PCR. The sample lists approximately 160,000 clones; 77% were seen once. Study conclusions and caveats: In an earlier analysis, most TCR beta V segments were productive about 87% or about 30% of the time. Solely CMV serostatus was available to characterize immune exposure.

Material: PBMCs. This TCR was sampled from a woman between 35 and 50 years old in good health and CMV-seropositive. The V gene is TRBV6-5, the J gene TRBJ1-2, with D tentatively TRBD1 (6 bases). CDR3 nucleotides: TGTGCCAGCTCAGGGGCTAACTATGGCTACACCTTC. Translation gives CASSGANYGYTF.